These 17 T cell receptor beta chains originate from one sample sequenced in a study of T cell responses to AZD1222 COVID-19 vaccine. The method was immunoSEQ multiplex PCR; TCRdb's version includes in-frame clones alone and lacks a portion of them. The data hold 140,000 to 150,000 clones, with more than 75% observed a single time. The sequences come from peripheral blood, collected on day 0 of AZD1222 vaccination. Receptors were obtained from an adult in good health.

The rearrangement uses TRBV6-5 and TRBJ2-7; the match to TRBD2 covers 8 bases. CDR1 is MNHEY, CDR2 SVGAGI, per germline. The trim removed 6 bases at V and 0 bases at J, leaving 4 bases unmatched. The CDR3 consists of 14 residues. CDR3 protein: CASRYGGDSYEQYF. The CDR3 DNA sequence: TGTGCCAGCAGGTACGGGGGGGACTCCTACGAGCAGTACTTC.

The V call is TRBV27, the J call TRBJ1-6; D is perhaps TRBD1 (5 bases). The CDR3 spans 14 residues. Trimming left V 4 bases short and J 9 bases short, with 13 bases between. CDR1 MNHEY and CDR2 SMNVEV come from the germline V gene (reference sequence). CDR3 in amino acids: CASSSRAGRSPLHF. The CDR3 region has the DNA TGTGCCAGCAGTTCCCGCGCAGGGCGTTCACCCCTCCACTTT.

The chain recombines TRBV10-3 with TRBJ2-3; D unresolved. Looked up from germline, CDR1 is ENHRY and CDR2 is SYGVKD. The germline V and J ends were trimmed by 10 bases and 2 bases, with 16 bases remaining between them. The CDR3 loop spans 14 amino acids. CDR3 nucleotide sequence: TGTGCCACCCACCTGGGCGGAACCACAGATACGCAGTATTTT. Amino acid sequence: CATHLGGTTDTQYF.

Here the CDR3 DNA reads TGTGCCAGCAGTGAAATATCAGATACGCAGTATTTT. Encoded protein: CASSEISDTQYF. V and J are TRBV2 and TRBJ2-3; D unclear. This CDR3 is built from 12 residues. The germline gives CDR1 SNHLY, CDR2 FYNNEI. V lost 2 bases and J 4 bases, leaving 4 bases between the germline ends.

This sequence joins TRBV14 and TRBJ2-7, with 8 nucleotides matching TRBD1. V gave up 1 base and J gave up 6 bases; unmatched junction bases: 5. The germline V gene has CDR1 SGHDN and CDR2 FVKESK. This CDR3 is built from 14 residues. CDR3 DNA sequence: TGTGCCAGCAGCCAAGGACAGGGGCACGTCGAGCAGTACTTC. Translating gives CASSQGQGHVEQYF.

V usage is TRBV14 and J usage is TRBJ1-1; 7 bases agree with TRBD1. The ends lost 0 bases at V and 7 bases at J; junction bases unmatched: 11. The CDR3 length is 16 residues. CDR1 and CDR2 (germline): SGHDN, FVKESK. The CDR3 is CASSQDGLGQLGEAFF. The CDR3 DNA reads TGTGCCAGCAGCCAAGATGGGCTGGGACAGCTGGGTGAAGCTTTCTTT.

V usage is TRBV4-3 and J usage is TRBJ2-1; 7 bases map to TRBD1. V lost 3 bases to trimming and J lost 5 bases; unmatched junction nucleotides: 4. CDR1 and CDR2 from the germline V gene are LGHNA and YSLEER. The CDR3 has 14 amino acids. This CDR3 is CASSHVTGDNEQFF. CDR3 in DNA: TGCGCCAGCAGCCACGTTACAGGGGACAATGAGCAGTTCTTC.

This clone qualifies as medium-sized (0.01 to 0.1%). The gene calls are TRBV6-4 and TRBJ2-1, with TRBD2 identical over 12 bases. From germline, CDR1 is MRHNA and CDR2 SNTAGT. This CDR3 is built from 15 residues. V shed 7 bases, J shed 7 bases, and the junction held 8 bases outside the gene matches. This CDR3 is CASTQTSGSSNEQFF. The DNA for the CDR3 is TGTGCCAGCACTCAGACTAGCGGGAGTTCAAATGAGCAGTTCTTC.

This chain joins TRBV11-3 and TRBJ1-1; D remains unclear. CDR1 is SGHNT, CDR2 YENEEA, per germline. Deletions cut 3 bases from V and 0 bases from J, with 8 bases between. The CDR3 covers 14 residues. DNA of the CDR3: TGTGCCAGCAGCTTGTCCAGCATGAACACTGAAGCTTTCTTT. Its protein product is CASSLSSMNTEAFF.

The chain carries TRBV4-1 and TRBJ1-4; possibly TRBD1 for D (6 bases). The germline V gene encodes CDR1 MGHRA and CDR2 YSYEKL. The V end lost 4 bases, the J end lost 4 bases, and 16 bases lay between the germline ends. The CDR3 is made up of 16 amino acids. Written as DNA, the CDR3 is TGCGCCAGCAGCCTTTCCCAGGGGCCACATAATGAAAAACTGTTTTTT. Protein sequence: CASSLSQGPHNEKLFF.

The chain joins TRBV7-2 to TRBJ2-2, with 10 bases lining up with TRBD2. The germline V gene encodes CDR1 SGHTA and CDR2 FQGNSA. The CDR3 totals 15 residues. Trimming cost V 1 base and J 5 bases; bases outside gene matches: 1. CDR3 nucleotides: TGTGCCAGCAGCTTAGGGGGACTAGCGACCGGGGAGCTGTTTTTT. It translates to CASSLGGLATGELFF.

This rearrangement joins TRBV25-1 to TRBJ1-6; 9 bases match TRBD1. The germline V gene has CDR1 MGHDK and CDR2 SYGVNS. The CDR3 spans 15 residues. V lost 4 bases, J lost 11 bases, and 9 bases stayed unmatched. The CDR3 DNA follows: TGTGCCAGCAGTGTCCCGGGACAGGGTCGTGCACCCCTCCACTTT. It yields the protein CASSVPGQGRAPLHF.

CDR3 region: CASSLGRASGNYEQYF. CDR3 nucleotides: TGTGCCAGCAGCTTGGGTAGAGCTAGCGGCAACTACGAGCAGTACTTC. J is TRBJ2-7 and V is TRBV11-2, with 7 bases matching TRBD2. The CDR3 totals 16 residues. CDR1 is SGHAT, CDR2 FQNNGV, per germline. Trimming cost V 3 bases and J 3 bases; bases outside gene matches: 11.

V is TRBV19 and J is TRBJ1-5; D remains unclear. The germline gives CDR1 LNHDA, CDR2 SQIVND (reference sequence). The germline V and J ends were trimmed by 4 bases and 6 bases, with 10 bases remaining between them. This CDR3 is built from 13 residues. CDR3 nucleotides: TGTGCCAGTAGTACGAAGTGGGGTCAGCCCCAGCATTTT. Its protein is CASSTKWGQPQHF.

This sequence joins TRBV4-3 and TRBJ1-1; D call uncertain. V was cut by 2 bases and J by 1 base, with 8 bases left in between. The CDR3 is 14 residues long. The germline V gene encodes CDR1 LGHNA and CDR2 YSLEER. The CDR3 loop is CASSQYVPNTEAFF. In DNA, the CDR3 is TGCGCCAGCAGCCAATACGTCCCGAACACTGAAGCTTTCTTT.

This chain connects TRBV6-5 to TRBJ1-5; no reliable D call. The CDR3 has 14 amino acids. Trimming left V 8 bases short and J 3 bases short, with 14 bases between. Per the germline V gene, CDR1 is MNHEY and CDR2 is SVGAGI. CDR3 region: CASRRSHVNQPQHF. CDR3 bases: TGTGCCAGCCGTCGGAGCCACGTCAATCAGCCCCAGCATTTT.

The chain links TRBV10-3 to TRBJ1-3; D is uncertain. CDR3 length: 15 residues. Germline V CDR1 and CDR2: ENHRY, SYGVKD. V was trimmed by 5 bases and J by 0 bases, leaving 11 bases between them. Here the CDR3 reads CAISSSGSSGNTIYF. The DNA of the CDR3 is TGTGCCATCAGTAGTAGTGGGAGCTCTGGAAACACCATATATTTT.